This entry concerns a single T cell receptor beta chain. RNA transcripts were the template, and TCR beta CDR3 regions were amplified from them. Following a first-round RT-PCR that used HTBI primers, a second-round multiplex PCR was carried out. TCRdb ran MiXCR on the multiplex PCR reads and lists one entry per CDR3 protein. Of around 1.1 million distinct CDR3 sequences in the sample, 35% to 40% were seen once. This specimen comes from a study of Graves' ophthalmopathy and Graves' hyperthyroidism. This CDR3 is built from 13 residues. V was clipped by 6 bases and J by 6 bases, with 12 bases between them. CDR1 is MGHDK and CDR2 is SYGVNS in the germline V gene.

The receptor was derived from an adult man with Graves' hyperthyroidism. The J gene is TRBJ1-5, the V gene TRBV25-1; weak D call: TRBD1 (6 bases). The specimen sequenced was peripheral blood or thyroid tissue (not recorded which). CDR3 in DNA: TGTGCCAGCAGGACGTACAGGGCTCAGCCCCAGCATTTT. It yields the protein CASRTYRAQPQHF.